The 3 T cell receptor beta chains below were found in one sample sequenced in a study of cytomegalovirus exposure and HLA in healthy donors. Amplification used 60 Vbeta primers and 13 Jbeta primers. Profiling relied on immunoSEQ multiplex PCR, and the TCRdb table lists in-frame clones only, not all of them. The sample has 80,000 to 130,000 clones, over 60% seen once. Sequenced: PBMCs. The receptors were gathered from a female donor in good health and CMV-seropositive.

Note on this clone: At one of its ends the junction is not consistent with the germline gene, which may arise from a read error. The genes are TRBV6-6 and TRBJ2-5, with TRBD2 matching 8 bases. Per germline, CDR1 MNHNY and CDR2 SVGAGI (reference sequence). This CDR3 is 14 amino acids long. CDR3 sequence: CASRAGGGQATQYF. The CDR3 region has the DNA TGTGCCAGCAGAGCCGGGGGGGGTCAAGCGACCCAGTACTTC.

This chain joins TRBV2 and TRBJ1-1; 8 bases are shared with TRBD1. CDR1 is SNHLY and CDR2 is FYNNEI in the germline V gene. The junction had 4 bases not matched to a gene; V was cut back by 6 bases and J by 4 bases. CDR3 length equals 13 residues. The CDR3 here is CASRAGGTTEAFF. In nucleotides, the CDR3 is TGTGCCAGCAGGGCAGGGGGCACCACTGAAGCTTTCTTT.

The rearrangement uses TRBV6-1 and TRBJ1-1, with TRBD1 identical over 9 bases. V dropped 6 bases and J dropped 3; count of bases not matched to a gene: 5. Per germline, CDR1 MNHNS and CDR2 SASEGT. The CDR3 is made up of 14 amino acids. CDR3 sequence reads: CASSKRTGDTEAFF. CDR3 sequence (DNA): TGTGCCAGCAGCAAGAGGACAGGGGACACTGAAGCTTTCTTT.